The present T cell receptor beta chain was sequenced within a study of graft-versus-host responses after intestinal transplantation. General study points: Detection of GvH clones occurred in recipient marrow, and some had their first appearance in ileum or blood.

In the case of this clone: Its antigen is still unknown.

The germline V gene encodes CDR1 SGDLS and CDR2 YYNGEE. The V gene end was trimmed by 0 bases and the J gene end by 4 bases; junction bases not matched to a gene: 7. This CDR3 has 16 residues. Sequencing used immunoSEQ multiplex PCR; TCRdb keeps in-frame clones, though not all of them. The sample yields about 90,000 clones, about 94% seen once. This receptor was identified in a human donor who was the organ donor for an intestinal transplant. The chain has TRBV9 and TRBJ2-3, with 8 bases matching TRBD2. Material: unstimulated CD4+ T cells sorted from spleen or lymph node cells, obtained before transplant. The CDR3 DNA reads TGTGCCAGCAGCGTAGAAGGCGGGGGGAGAGCAGATACGCAGTATTTT. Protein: CASSVEGGGRADTQYF. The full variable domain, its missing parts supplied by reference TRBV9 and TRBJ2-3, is DSGVTQTPKHLITATGQRVTLRCSPRSGDLSVYWYQQSLDQGLQFLIQYYNGEERAKGNILERFSAQQFPDLHSELNLSSLELGDSALYFCASSVEGGGRADTQYFGPGTRLTVL.